This section outlines one T cell receptor (beta chain) sequence together with its context. Its antigen remains unknown. The study enrolled healthy HIV-negative adults without recent acute infections or vaccinations as donors. This entry is derived from a study of shared clonotypes between healthy human individuals. Study at large: Each donor's CD4 naive and CD4 memory cells filled three plates apiece, CD8 naive two, and CD8 memory one.

The protocol was immunoSEQ multiplex PCR, while the TCRdb copy is restricted to in-frame clones and leaves out a portion. The profile covers 2 million to 3 million clones, with approximately 93% appearing a single time and 0.36% taken by the ten largest. The V gene end was trimmed by 3 bases and the J gene end by 2 bases; junction bases not matched to a gene: 1. Germline lookup yields CDR1 SGHAT and CDR2 FQNNGV. CDR3 length: 14 amino acids. Whole-study results and caveats: A few donors shared 5% to 5.5% of their naive CD4 clonotypes. Non-shared clonotypes had lower generation probabilities than clonotypes shared by all four sorted-subset donors.

The sequence derives from a man aged 18 to 35 in good health. Some clones in this sample may be carry-over from other donors' samples. The sequenced sample consisted of naive CD4+ T cells from PBMCs. Subset denoted: CD45RA+ positively selected. The chain combines TRBV11-2 with TRBJ2-1; 7 bases are shared with TRBD1. The CDR3 is CASSFDRAYNEQFF. In DNA form, the CDR3 reads TGTGCCAGCAGCTTCGACAGGGCCTACAATGAGCAGTTCTTC.